This T cell receptor beta chain was retrieved from a study of T-cell reconstitution after alpha-beta-depleted transplantation in children. Looked up from germline, CDR1 is GTSNPN and CDR2 is SVGIG (reference sequence). The CDR3 consists of 11 residues. The ends were cut back, 2 bases at V and 3 bases at J, with 4 bases in the middle. A TCRbeta library incorporating unique molecular identifiers was prepared. MiXCR, applied by TCRdb to the PCR reads, yields one record per CDR3 protein. The table has hundreds of thousands of distinct CDR3 sequences, more than 15% seen once; the top ten hold roughly two fifths. On this clonotype itself: Its target is not known.

Study-wide results and caveats: By one year post-transplant, T-cell counts and diversity largely arose from T cells that were newly produced. In patients about two months after transplant, alpha-beta T cells reportedly arose from several hundred expanded graft clones. The high TCRbeta diversity at day 60 in some patients came from surviving recipient T cells and thymic progenitors.

The specimen comprised PBMCs, mostly from graft donor cells, sampled 360 days after TCRalphabeta/CD19-depleted stem cell transplant. The sequence was collected from a male patient under 10 years old who had a stem cell transplant for acute lymphoblastic leukemia, so the T cells may come from the graft donor. The chain is built from TRBV30 and TRBJ1-1; D gene ambiguous. CDR3 protein: CAWSFYTEAFF. The CDR3 DNA is TGTGCCTGGAGTTTTTACACTGAAGCTTTCTTT.